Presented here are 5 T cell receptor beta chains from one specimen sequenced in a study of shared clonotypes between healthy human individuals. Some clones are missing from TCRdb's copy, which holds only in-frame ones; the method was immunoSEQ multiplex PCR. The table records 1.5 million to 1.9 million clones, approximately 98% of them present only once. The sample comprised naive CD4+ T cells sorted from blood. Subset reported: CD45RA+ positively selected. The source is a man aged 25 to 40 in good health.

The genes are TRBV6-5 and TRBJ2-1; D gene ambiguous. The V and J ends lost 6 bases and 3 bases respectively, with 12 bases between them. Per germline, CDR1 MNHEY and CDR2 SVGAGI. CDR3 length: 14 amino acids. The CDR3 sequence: CASRRSDFYNEQFF. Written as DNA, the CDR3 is TGTGCCAGCAGGAGGTCTGATTTCTACAATGAGCAGTTCTTC.

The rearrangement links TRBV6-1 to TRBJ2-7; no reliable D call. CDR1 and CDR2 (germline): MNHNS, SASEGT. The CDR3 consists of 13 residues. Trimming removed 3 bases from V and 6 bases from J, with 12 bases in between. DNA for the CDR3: TGTGCCAGCAGTGATGGCAGCCTGTCCGAGCAGTACTTC. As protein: CASSDGSLSEQYF.

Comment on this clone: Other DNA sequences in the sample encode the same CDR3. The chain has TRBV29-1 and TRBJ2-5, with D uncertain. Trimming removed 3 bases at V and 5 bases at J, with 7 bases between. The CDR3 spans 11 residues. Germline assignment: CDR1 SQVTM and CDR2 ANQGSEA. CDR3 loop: CSVEAGETQYF. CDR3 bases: TGCAGCGTTGAGGCCGGGGAGACCCAGTACTTC.

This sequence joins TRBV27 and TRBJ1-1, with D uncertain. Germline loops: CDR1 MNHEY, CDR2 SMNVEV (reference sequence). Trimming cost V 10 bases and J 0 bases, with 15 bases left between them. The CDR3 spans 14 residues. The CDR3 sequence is CAILPREMNTEAFF. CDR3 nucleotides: TGTGCCATTTTACCGAGGGAGATGAACACTGAAGCTTTCTTT.

The CDR3 DNA sequence: TGTGCCAGCCAGGAGGGCAGGGATGAAGCTTTCTTT. It yields the protein CASQEGRDEAFF. The chain combines TRBV6-1 with TRBJ1-1, with a tentative D call TRBD1 (5 bases). Germline values: CDR1 MNHNS, CDR2 SASEGT. Trimming pared 8 bases from V and 7 bases from J, leaving 14 bases between. The CDR3 runs to 12 residues.